This TCR beta chain emerged from a study of blood T cell repertoires in COVID-19. Overall study context: Italy, Spain and the United States were the sources of the convalescent and acute COVID-19 samples. Sources were T cells, B-cell-depleted T cells, or PBMCs; the material itself was cDNA or gDNA.

Original analysis: Estimation of nucleated cell counts was performed using reference gene primer amplification. Profiling relied on immunoSEQ multiplex PCR, and the TCRdb table lists in-frame clones only, not all of them. From that table come the V and J calls and clone size; the DNA was used to work out D and trimming. The sample lists tens of thousands of clones, about 83% occurring once. CDR3 length equals 13 residues. From germline, CDR1 is SNHLY and CDR2 FYNNEI. The J segment lost 3 bases and the V segment lost 5 bases, leaving 2 bases of the junction unmatched. The sequenced sample consisted of peripheral blood. The V call is TRBV2, the J call TRBJ1-1; 8 bases are a match to TRBD1. The source is a man aged 65-85 years with acute or convalescent COVID-19. The CDR3 DNA sequence: TGTGCCAGCAGTCGACAGGGGTACACTGAAGCTTTCTTT. Its translation: CASSRQGYTEAFF.